These T cell receptor beta chains were read from a single sample in a study of identical twins. In TCRdb, the 5' RACE reads were re-called with MiXCR into one record per CDR3 protein. The repertoire holds about 100,000 distinct CDR3 sequences, with around 5.5% as singletons. Sequencing used memory T cells sorted from blood. The receptor set was obtained from a woman between 45 and 65 years old in good health. Each CDR3 is given with its conserved first and last residue. The order of the fields is V gene, J gene, D gene, clone size, CDR3 DNA, CDR3 protein. The D gene is left open where the match is weak. The listing skips clone size in some rows; elsewhere it reads once, few, many or a size class.

V gene: TRBV20-1; J gene: TRBJ2-3; D gene: -; clone size: many; CDR3 DNA: TGCAGTGCTAGTCCTCAAACCCTAGATACGCAGTATTTT; CDR3 protein: CSASPQTLDTQYF
V gene: TRBV3-1; J gene: TRBJ2-5; D gene: TRBD1; clone size: many; CDR3 DNA: TGTGCCAGCAGCCTAGGGGGCAGAGGCAGGGCGTTTTGGGAGACCCAGTACTTC; CDR3 protein: CASSLGGRGRAFWETQYF
V gene: TRBV5-1; J gene: TRBJ2-2; D gene: -; clone size: many; CDR3 DNA: TGCGCCAGCAGCCGTACCACTCAATCCAGGGCTAGCGGGGAGCTGTTTTTT; CDR3 protein: CASSRTTQSRASGELFF
V gene: TRBV29-1; J gene: TRBJ1-3; D gene: -; clone size: few; CDR3 DNA: TGCAGCGTTCTGGTTACTGGAAACACCATATATTTT; CDR3 protein: CSVLVTGNTIYF
V gene: TRBV29-1; J gene: TRBJ2-7; D gene: TRBD2; clone size: many; CDR3 DNA: TGCAGCGTTGAGGGGACTAGTTACGAGCAGTACTTC; CDR3 protein: CSVEGTSYEQYF
V gene: TRBV5-5; J gene: TRBJ1-5; D gene: TRBD1; clone size: many; CDR3 DNA: TGTGCCAGCAGCTCCCAACGGGACAGGGGCTATCAGCCCCAGCATTTT; CDR3 protein: CASSSQRDRGYQPQHF
V gene: TRBV5-1; J gene: TRBJ2-3; D gene: TRBD2; clone size: many; CDR3 DNA: TGCGCCAGCAGCCCGGTGATACGTGGCGGGAGGGGAGATACGCAGTATTTT; CDR3 protein: CASSPVIRGGRGDTQYF
V gene: TRBV7-9; J gene: TRBJ1-2; D gene: -; clone size: -; CDR3 DNA: TGTGCCAGCAGCGAAGGACAGCACTATGGCTACACCTTC; CDR3 protein: CASSEGQHYGYTF
V gene: TRBV15; J gene: TRBJ2-1; D gene: -; clone size: many; CDR3 DNA: TGTGCCACCAGCAGAGGGTTACAGGGCAATGAGCAGTTCTTC; CDR3 protein: CATSRGLQGNEQFF
V gene: TRBV20-1; J gene: TRBJ2-3; D gene: -; clone size: -; CDR3 DNA: TGCAGTGCTAGTTCCCTAGCGTCTAGCACAGATACGCAGTATTTT; CDR3 protein: CSASSLASSTDTQYF
V gene: TRBV2; J gene: TRBJ2-2; D gene: -; clone size: many; CDR3 DNA: TGTGCCAGCAGTCGGGACACCGGGGAGCTGTTTTTT; CDR3 protein: CASSRDTGELFF
V gene: TRBV18; J gene: TRBJ2-5; D gene: -; clone size: many; CDR3 DNA: TGTGCCAGCTCACCCGACCACCTCGTTGAAGTAGAGACCCAGTACTTC; CDR3 protein: CASSPDHLVEVETQYF
V gene: TRBV2; J gene: TRBJ2-2; D gene: TRBD1; clone size: many; CDR3 DNA: TGTGCCAGCAGTAACGACAGGGGGCGGTTTTCCGGGGAGCTGTTTTTT; CDR3 protein: CASSNDRGRFSGELFF
V gene: TRBV29-1; J gene: TRBJ1-3; D gene: -; clone size: many; CDR3 DNA: TGCAGCGTGGTCAAGCAGGGGAACTCTGGAAACACCATATATTTT; CDR3 protein: CSVVKQGNSGNTIYF
V gene: TRBV18; J gene: TRBJ2-2; D gene: -; clone size: -; CDR3 DNA: TGTGCCAGCTCGGTAGGGGACTTCACCGGGGAGCTGTTTTTT; CDR3 protein: CASSVGDFTGELFF
V gene: TRBV11-2; J gene: TRBJ2-5; D gene: -; clone size: many; CDR3 DNA: TGTGCCAGCAGCTTAGGGGACACGTATTACCAAGAGACCCAGTACTTC; CDR3 protein: CASSLGDTYYQETQYF
V gene: TRBV19; J gene: TRBJ2-1; D gene: TRBD2; clone size: many; CDR3 DNA: TGTGCCAGTACGGGACTAGGGCAATACAATGAGCAGTTCTTC; CDR3 protein: CASTGLGQYNEQFF
V gene: TRBV7-2; J gene: TRBJ2-3; D gene: -; clone size: many; CDR3 DNA: TGTGCCAGCAGCTTCCCGATGGGTACAGATACGCAGTATTTT; CDR3 protein: CASSFPMGTDTQYF
V gene: TRBV29-1; J gene: TRBJ1-3; D gene: TRBD1; clone size: -; CDR3 DNA: TGCAGCGTTGAAGAGGACAGGAGCGGGAACACCATATATTTT; CDR3 protein: CSVEEDRSGNTIYF
V gene: TRBV20-1; J gene: TRBJ2-3; D gene: -; clone size: many; CDR3 DNA: TGCAGTGCTAGGACCTTGGGGTCGTTCACAGATACGCAGTATTTT; CDR3 protein: CSARTLGSFTDTQYF
V gene: TRBV19; J gene: TRBJ2-5; D gene: -; clone size: many; CDR3 DNA: TGTGCCAGTACCTATACAGGGTCTGTGGGAGAGACCCAGTACTTC; CDR3 protein: CASTYTGSVGETQYF
V gene: TRBV12-3/TRBV12-4; J gene: TRBJ1-2; D gene: TRBD1; clone size: many; CDR3 DNA: TGTGCCAGCAGCCGTGGGGGACAGGGCCTCAACTATGGCTACACCTTC; CDR3 protein: CASSRGGQGLNYGYTF
V gene: TRBV12-3/TRBV12-4; J gene: TRBJ2-7; D gene: TRBD1; clone size: many; CDR3 DNA: TGTGCCAGCAGCCAAGCCGGGACAGGGGTTTCCTACGAGCAGTACTTC; CDR3 protein: CASSQAGTGVSYEQYF
V gene: TRBV2; J gene: TRBJ2-5; D gene: -; clone size: few; CDR3 DNA: TGTGCCAGCAGTGAAGCAGCGGCAGCCAAGACCCAGTACTTC; CDR3 protein: CASSEAAAAKTQYF
V gene: TRBV30; J gene: TRBJ2-6; D gene: -; clone size: -; CDR3 DNA: TGTGCCGGAAGCTTTGGGGCCAACGTCCTGACTTTC; CDR3 protein: CAGSFGANVLTF
V gene: TRBV11-2; J gene: TRBJ1-1; D gene: -; clone size: many; CDR3 DNA: TGTGCCAGCAGCTTCCCCGAGGGGGGTAGGAGTGACACTGAAGCTTTCTTT; CDR3 protein: CASSFPEGGRSDTEAFF
V gene: TRBV20-1; J gene: TRBJ1-5; D gene: TRBD1; clone size: few; CDR3 DNA: TGCAGTGCTAGCCAGGGGGGTCAGCCCCAGCATTTT; CDR3 protein: CSASQGGQPQHF
V gene: TRBV2; J gene: TRBJ2-1; D gene: TRBD1; clone size: many; CDR3 DNA: TGTGCCAGCAGAAGGGACAGGGGACCGGGAGAGCAGTTCTTC; CDR3 protein: CASRRDRGPGEQFF
V gene: TRBV6-6; J gene: TRBJ1-5; D gene: -; clone size: -; CDR3 DNA: TGTGCCAGCAGTTCCCAGGGTCACCCACAGCCCCAGCATTTT; CDR3 protein: CASSSQGHPQPQHF
V gene: TRBV20-1; J gene: TRBJ1-5; D gene: -; clone size: many; CDR3 DNA: TGCAGTGCTAGGAACGGAAATCAGCCCCAGCATTTT; CDR3 protein: CSARNGNQPQHF
V gene: TRBV11-2; J gene: TRBJ2-5; D gene: -; clone size: many; CDR3 DNA: TGTGCCAGCAGCGGACACAAAGATAAAGAGACCCAGTACTTC; CDR3 protein: CASSGHKDKETQYF
V gene: TRBV6-5; J gene: TRBJ1-6; D gene: TRBD1; clone size: few; CDR3 DNA: TGTGCCAGCAGCCGAACAGGGGCACCCCTCCACTTT; CDR3 protein: CASSRTGAPLHF
V gene: TRBV20-1; J gene: TRBJ1-1; D gene: -; clone size: few; CDR3 DNA: TGCAGTGCTAGAGCAACACAGGGAGGAGCTTTCTTT; CDR3 protein: CSARATQGGAFF
V gene: TRBV12-3/TRBV12-4; J gene: TRBJ2-1; D gene: TRBD2; clone size: many; CDR3 DNA: TGTGCCAGCAGTGCGTCTAGCGGGAGCTTTGCCGAGCAGTTCTTC; CDR3 protein: CASSASSGSFAEQFF
V gene: TRBV5-1; J gene: TRBJ2-7; D gene: TRBD2; clone size: many; CDR3 DNA: TGCGCCAGCAGCCCCGGACTAGCGGGAGTCTCCGAGCAGTACTTC; CDR3 protein: CASSPGLAGVSEQYF
V gene: TRBV7-9; J gene: TRBJ2-1; D gene: -; clone size: many; CDR3 DNA: TGTGCCAGCAGCTTAGATGGGGGATCCACTCGTGGTGAGCAGTTCTTC; CDR3 protein: CASSLDGGSTRGEQFF
V gene: TRBV7-2; J gene: TRBJ1-1; D gene: -; clone size: many; CDR3 DNA: TGTGCCAGCAGCTTGGGGCCGAGGGCTTTCTTT; CDR3 protein: CASSLGPRAFF
V gene: TRBV20-1; J gene: TRBJ1-1; D gene: -; clone size: many; CDR3 DNA: TGCAGTGCTAGAGCCGGGCCGGTGAACACTGAAGCTTTCTTT; CDR3 protein: CSARAGPVNTEAFF
V gene: TRBV7-9; J gene: TRBJ1-6; D gene: TRBD1; clone size: many; CDR3 DNA: TGTGCCAGCAGCTTGGGGGGGCAACAGGGGAATAATTCACCCCTCCACTTT; CDR3 protein: CASSLGGQQGNNSPLHF
V gene: TRBV6-6; J gene: TRBJ2-1; D gene: -; clone size: many; CDR3 DNA: TGTGCCAGCAGTTTGAACCCGACTGTGCCTTTTGGGTTCTTC; CDR3 protein: CASSLNPTVPFGFF
V gene: TRBV6-5; J gene: TRBJ2-3; D gene: TRBD2; clone size: few; CDR3 DNA: TGTGCCAGCAGTCTAGCGGGACCATACACAGATACGCAGTATTTT; CDR3 protein: CASSLAGPYTDTQYF
V gene: TRBV9; J gene: TRBJ2-7; D gene: -; clone size: many; CDR3 DNA: TGTGCCAGCAGTCCGTCCAGCGTGAGAAATGAGCAGTACTTC; CDR3 protein: CASSPSSVRNEQYF
V gene: TRBV7-2; J gene: TRBJ1-1; D gene: -; clone size: few; CDR3 DNA: TGTGCCAGCAGTGCCTGGCTCAGGAACACTGAAGCTTTCTTT; CDR3 protein: CASSAWLRNTEAFF
V gene: TRBV20-1; J gene: TRBJ2-3; D gene: TRBD1; clone size: -; CDR3 DNA: TGCAGTGCTAGAGCGATGTATGGACAGGGATCCACAGATACGCAGTATTTT; CDR3 protein: CSARAMYGQGSTDTQYF
V gene: TRBV10-3; J gene: TRBJ2-3; D gene: TRBD2; clone size: many; CDR3 DNA: TGTGCCACGGCCCCGAGAGCGGGAGGGCCTGATACGCAGTATTTT; CDR3 protein: CATAPRAGGPDTQYF
V gene: TRBV5-1; J gene: TRBJ2-3; D gene: -; clone size: many; CDR3 DNA: TGCGCCAGCAGCTTGAGAAGAGTTTTCACAGATACGCAGTATTTT; CDR3 protein: CASSLRRVFTDTQYF
V gene: TRBV7-2; J gene: TRBJ2-1; D gene: -; clone size: many; CDR3 DNA: TGTGCCAGCAGCTTAGTGTGGAGCGTCGGCTACAATGAGCAGTTCTTC; CDR3 protein: CASSLVWSVGYNEQFF
V gene: TRBV4-2; J gene: TRBJ2-5; D gene: TRBD2; clone size: many; CDR3 DNA: TGTGCCACCTCTAGCGGGACTCAAGAGACCCAGTACTTC; CDR3 protein: CATSSGTQETQYF
V gene: TRBV5-5; J gene: TRBJ2-7; D gene: TRBD1; clone size: many; CDR3 DNA: TGTGCCAGCAGCTTGGACCGGGGACAGGGGATCGTCGAGCAGTACTTC; CDR3 protein: CASSLDRGQGIVEQYF
V gene: TRBV6-5; J gene: TRBJ2-3; D gene: TRBD2; clone size: many; CDR3 DNA: TGTGCCAGCCGGGGGGACACAGATACGCAGTATTTT; CDR3 protein: CASRGDTDTQYF
V gene: TRBV20-1; J gene: TRBJ1-1; D gene: -; clone size: many; CDR3 DNA: TGCAGTGCTAGGGTTGGAGGGATGAACACTGAAGCTTTCTTT; CDR3 protein: CSARVGGMNTEAFF
V gene: TRBV7-8; J gene: TRBJ1-1; D gene: TRBD1; clone size: -; CDR3 DNA: TGTGCCAGCAGCCGGACCGGGACAGGGCTAGCTTTCTTT; CDR3 protein: CASSRTGTGLAFF
V gene: TRBV2; J gene: TRBJ2-3; D gene: -; clone size: many; CDR3 DNA: TGTGCCAGCATCAGAACACGCACAGATACGCAGTATTTT; CDR3 protein: CASIRTRTDTQYF
V gene: TRBV3-1; J gene: TRBJ2-1; D gene: -; clone size: few; CDR3 DNA: TGTGCCAGCAGCCAATACTACCGAAGGAGGGCCGATGAGCAGTTCTTC; CDR3 protein: CASSQYYRRRADEQFF
V gene: TRBV12-3/TRBV12-4; J gene: TRBJ1-1; D gene: TRBD1; clone size: many; CDR3 DNA: TGTGCCAGCACTCTCCAGGGGGTGAACACTGAAGCTTTCTTT; CDR3 protein: CASTLQGVNTEAFF
V gene: TRBV15; J gene: TRBJ2-3; D gene: -; clone size: many; CDR3 DNA: TGTGCCACCAGCAGAGATAGTGTAGTCCTTGGGGATACGCAGTATTTT; CDR3 protein: CATSRDSVVLGDTQYF
V gene: TRBV4-1; J gene: TRBJ2-1; D gene: -; clone size: many; CDR3 DNA: TGCGCCAGCAGAGGGGTTACCAATGAGCAGTTCTTC; CDR3 protein: CASRGVTNEQFF